This TCR beta chain emerged from a study of T-cell memory formation after mild COVID-19. The study's findings and limits: Clones shrinking from day 15 to 85 showed even CD4/CD8 mixes; later expanders tilted CD4+.

TCRdb used MiXCR to reprocess the 5' RACE reads, holding one entry per CDR3 protein. The table records under 450,000 distinct CDR3 sequences, around an eighth of them present only once. The CDR3 is 16 amino acids. Trimming left V 6 bases short and J 4 bases short, with 19 bases between. Germline V gene sequence: CDR1 SGHDT, CDR2 YYEEEE. Regarding this clonotype: Its matching antigen is unknown.

Input material: PBMCs or a T cell subset sorted from them (not recorded which). The chain recombines TRBV5-6 with TRBJ2-2; tentative D call: TRBD1 (6 bases). This TCR derives from a man younger than 35 who had mild COVID-19 (a few samples of this study predate the infection). Cell type and time point are not known. The CDR3 DNA is TGTGCCAGCACCACGTTTGCGACAGGACCCACCGGGGAGCTGTTTTTT. The encoded protein is CASTTFATGPTGELFF. Supplemented by reference TRBV5-6 and TRBJ2-2, the full variable domain reads DAGVTQSPTHLIKTRGQQVTLRCSPKSGHDTVSWYQQALGQGPQFIFQYYEEEERQRGNFPDRFSGHQFPNYSSELNVNALLLGDSALYLCASTTFATGPTGELFFGEGSRLTVL.